The TCR beta chain described here comes from a study of T cells in Graves' hyperthyroidism and ophthalmopathy. This clonotype has at least ten counts. Its antigen is unknown. Findings and caveats of the study: Ophthalmopathy, as predicted by the model, came a median approximately 6.5 months after the prediction.

It was RNA transcripts that yielded the amplified TCR beta CDR3 regions. Using the HTBI primer set, a first-round RT-PCR was run on the TCR CDR3. TCRdb re-analysed the multiplex PCR reads in MiXCR, keeping a single row per CDR3 protein. The table lists around 250,000 distinct CDR3 sequences, approximately 23% of them singletons. Patients with uncontrolled infections, other autoimmune diseases, pregnancy or lactation were excluded. This CDR3 has 13 amino acids. Trimming removed 6 bases from V and 3 bases from J, with 10 bases in between. Germline V gene data show CDR1 as KGHDR and CDR2 as SFDVKD. The V gene is TRBV24-1, the J gene TRBJ2-5; D is unclear. Sample: blood. The sequence derives from a woman aged 40 to 50 with Graves' ophthalmopathy. The CDR3 DNA reads as TGTGCCACCAGTCTCTCTTCGGAAGAGACCCAGTACTTC. Its translation is CATSLSSEETQYF.